This entry describes one T cell receptor (beta chain). Its antigen is not known. Reverse transcription of all isolated RNA meant that expressed TCRB transcripts were sequenced. Repertoires were generated with immunoSEQ multiplex PCR, while TCRdb's copy carries only in-frame clones and drops some. The sample records about 27,000 clones, roughly three fifths being singletons. Sorting based on CD45RO/CCR7/CD25/CD127/CD95/CD27 separated CD4+ naive, central memory, regulatory and stem cell-like memory cells. The sample comes from a study of beta chain features in type 1 diabetes. Study findings and constraints: Patients with Type 1 diabetes showed moderately but significantly shorter TCRB CDR3s in all four CD4+ subsets. Any HLA effect on TCRB rearrangement was left unresolved by small sub-analyses.

V shed 6 bases and J shed 0 bases, with 7 bases lying between them. The CDR3 spans 13 residues. The germline V gene has CDR1 SGHRS and CDR2 YFSETQ. This clonotype was obtained from a woman aged 18-29 years with type 1 diabetes. The sample comprised Tregs from blood. This rearrangement joins TRBV5-1 to TRBJ1-3; D is uncertain. CDR3: CASNGDSGNTIYF. Written as DNA, the CDR3 is TGCGCCAGCAACGGGGACTCTGGAAACACCATATATTTT.